This entry lists 32 T cell receptor beta chains sequenced from one sample in a study of response to subunit inactivated influenza vaccine. One entry per CDR3 protein, called by TCRdb with MiXCR from the RT-PCR reads. The sample consists of hundreds of thousands of distinct CDR3 sequences, roughly 20% of them appearing once. The material was PBMCs from blood, obtained 5 to 6 days after vaccination. The receptors were gathered from a man in his fifties who received an inactivated influenza vaccine.

This clonotype was seen a handful of times. The chain couples TRBV20-1 to TRBJ2-7; TRBD2 is a possible D gene (6 bases). Trimming cost V 3 bases and J 0 bases, with 15 bases left between them. The germline V gene has CDR1 DFQATT and CDR2 SNEGSKA (reference sequence). The CDR3 has 15 residues. The CDR3 here is CSARTRTKPSYEQYF. DNA for the CDR3: TGCAGTGCTAGGACTAGGACAAAGCCCTCCTACGAGCAGTACTTC.

The chain is built from TRBV20-1 and TRBJ1-6, with D hard to call. Germline-derived CDR1 and CDR2 are DFQATT and SNEGSKA (reference sequence). V was cut by 3 bases and J by 7 bases, with 10 bases left in between. CDR3 length: 13 residues. The CDR3 protein is CSARAQRNSPLHF. The DNA for the CDR3 is TGCAGTGCTAGGGCCCAACGAAATTCACCCCTCCACTTT.

In this sample, this clonotype turned up a few times. The V gene is TRBV20-1, the J gene TRBJ2-7; the D is unclear. The length of the CDR3 is 12 residues. The germline gives CDR1 DFQATT, CDR2 SNEGSKA (reference sequence). With 3 bases removed from V and 5 bases from J, the gap between germline ends came to 11 bases. The CDR3 DNA follows: TGCAGTGCTAGCCGGCAGAACCACGAGCAGTACTTC. Its protein is CSASRQNHEQYF.

This clonotype was counted only a few times. V usage is TRBV28 and J usage is TRBJ2-7; D is ambiguous. Germline lookup yields CDR1 MDHEN and CDR2 SYDVKM. The V gene lost 3 bases and the J gene lost 1 base, with 7 bases spanning the gap. This CDR3 spans 13 amino acids. The CDR3 region has the DNA TGTGCCAGCAGTTTCGCTGCTTCCTACGAGCAGTACTTC. This translates into CASSFAASYEQYF.

This clonotype was counted between two and nine times. The V gene is TRBV12-3 or TRBV12-4, the J gene TRBJ2-2, with 7 bases identical to TRBD1. J gave up 2 bases and V 7 bases, and 10 bases lay outside the gene matches. This CDR3 has 16 residues. For the CDR3, the DNA is TGTGCCAGCACCCCCACAGGGGCCATCAACACCGGGGAGCTGTTTTTT. Translation gives CASTPTGAINTGELFF.

This chain joins TRBV29-1 and TRBJ2-5; D is undetermined. CDR3 length: 10 residues. V dropped 6 bases and J dropped 6 bases, with 8 bases sitting between them. The V gene's germline CDR1 is SQVTM and CDR2 ANQGSEA. The CDR3 reads CSVGQKTQYF. The DNA of the CDR3 is TGCAGCGTCGGTCAGAAGACCCAGTACTTC.

A few counts support this clonotype. CDR3 protein: CASSSIRDRAYEQYF. CDR3 DNA: TGTGCCAGCAGTAGTATCCGGGACAGGGCCTACGAGCAGTACTTC. The V gene is TRBV25-1, the J gene TRBJ2-7, with 9 bases matching TRBD1. The V gene's germline CDR1 is MGHDK and CDR2 SYGVNS. V shed 5 bases and J 2 bases; nucleotides not matched to a gene: 7. CDR3 size: 15 residues.

This clonotype was counted between two and nine times. This chain connects TRBV20-1 to TRBJ2-7, with D tentatively TRBD2 (6 bases). Trimming removed 2 bases at V and 6 bases at J, with 20 bases between. Per germline, CDR1 DFQATT and CDR2 SNEGSKA (reference sequence). This CDR3 has 15 residues. The CDR3: CSARPYQGGTVEQYF. CDR3 in DNA: TGCAGTGCTAGACCCTACCAAGGCGGGACCGTCGAGCAGTACTTC.

V and J are TRBV21-1 and TRBJ2-1; the tabulated D call, TRBD2, remains unverified against the DNA. TRBV21-1 represents a pseudogene. The CDR3 sequence is 17 residues long. CDR3 loop: CASSRRGGPPSYNEQFF. In nucleotides, the CDR3 is TGTGCCAGCAGCAGGAGGGGAGGGCCTCCGTCCTACAATGAGCAGTTCTTC.

This clonotype came up a few times. The chain has TRBV29-1 and TRBJ2-2; D gene unclear. Germline-derived CDR1 and CDR2 are SQVTM and ANQGSEA. The CDR3 has 13 residues. V was cut by 5 bases and J by 4 bases, with 11 bases left in between. CDR3 DNA: TGCAGCGTTACTCGCGGTATCACCGGGGAGCTGTTTTTT. Translation gives CSVTRGITGELFF.

The chain couples TRBV24-1 to TRBJ2-1; 7 bases line up with TRBD2. The CDR3 sequence is 14 residues long. Germline V gives CDR1 KGHDR, CDR2 SFDVKD. The V segment lost 3 bases and the J segment 11 bases; nucleotides outside the gene matches: 9. In DNA form, the CDR3 reads TGTGCCACCAGTGATCCCACGACTAGCATGAAGCAGTTCTTC. Its protein is CATSDPTTSMKQFF.

The genes are TRBV7-2 and TRBJ2-7, with 10 bases that match TRBD1. Germline V CDR1 and CDR2: SGHTA, FQGNSA. V lost 2 bases and J lost 5; bases outside the gene matches: 6. This CDR3 contains 15 residues. The CDR3 sequence is CASSLLDRGQHEQYF. The CDR3 DNA reads as TGTGCCAGCAGCTTATTAGACAGGGGGCAACACGAGCAGTACTTC.

V and J are TRBV20-1 and TRBJ2-7; perhaps TRBD2 as D (5 bases). V gave up 4 bases and J gave up 0 bases, with 10 bases separating them. The CDR3 runs 13 residues. Germline V CDR1 and CDR2: DFQATT, SNEGSKA (reference sequence). CDR3 region: CSAIRESSYEQYF. CDR3 DNA sequence: TGCAGTGCTATACGGGAAAGCTCCTACGAGCAGTACTTC.

This chain joins TRBV5-5 and TRBJ1-1, with D unresolved. Looked up from germline, CDR1 is SGHKS and CDR2 is YYEKEE (reference sequence). This CDR3 spans 13 amino acids. V shed 2 bases and J shed 6 bases, with 11 bases lying between them. CDR3: CASSLPQVPEAFF. The CDR3 DNA follows: TGTGCCAGCAGCTTACCCCAGGTCCCTGAAGCTTTCTTT. Filled out from reference TRBV5-5 and TRBJ1-1, the complete variable domain reads DAGVTQSPTHLIKTRGQQVTLRCSPISGHKSVSWYQQVLGQGPQFIFQYYEKEERGRGNFPDRFSARQFPNYSSELNVNALLLGDSALYLCASSLPQVPEAFFGQGTRLTVV.

The chain recombines TRBV3-1 with TRBJ1-4; no definite D call. Trimming cost V 0 bases and J 10 bases, with 15 bases left between them. The CDR3 runs 15 residues. CDR1 is LGHDT, CDR2 YNNKEL, per germline (reference sequence). The CDR3 protein is CASSQDLTPGLKLFF. The CDR3 coding sequence is TGTGCCAGCAGCCAAGACCTGACTCCGGGATTAAAACTGTTTTTT.

The V gene is TRBV6-2 or TRBV6-3, the J gene TRBJ2-7, with TRBD2 matching 9 bases. Germline assignment: CDR1 MNHEY and CDR2 SVGEGT. V was pared by 7 bases and J by 2 bases, with 9 bases of the junction left unmatched. CDR3 length: 15 residues. DNA for the CDR3: TGTGCCAGCACCCGGGCTAGCGGGATCACCTACGAGCAGTACTTC. This codes for CASTRASGITYEQYF.

V usage is TRBV2 and J usage is TRBJ1-1; 9 positions match TRBD1. The germline gives CDR1 SNHLY, CDR2 FYNNEI. This CDR3 comprises 13 residues. V was clipped by 6 bases and J by 3 bases; unmatched bases: 2. CDR3 loop: CASRRQGDTEAFF. For the CDR3, the DNA is TGTGCCAGCAGACGACAGGGGGACACTGAAGCTTTCTTT.

This chain connects TRBV20-1 to TRBJ2-7; tentative D call: TRBD2 (7 bases). Per germline, CDR1 DFQATT and CDR2 SNEGSKA (reference sequence). V was clipped by 1 base and J by 3 bases, with 40 bases between them. The CDR3 contains 23 residues. The chain's CDR3 is CSARVSASLLGRERDIKNYEQYF. In nucleotides, the CDR3 is TGCAGTGCTAGAGTATCCGCGAGTTTACTCGGGCGAGAGCGGGACATTAAAAACTACGAGCAGTACTTC.

This sequence joins TRBV7-2 and TRBJ2-1; 13 bases are shared with TRBD2. The CDR3 loop spans 17 amino acids. V shed 4 bases and J 9 bases; nucleotides not matched to a gene: 12. Germline V gives CDR1 SGHTA, CDR2 FQGNSA. DNA for the CDR3: TGTGCCAGCAGCTCTTACCACCGACTAGCGGGAGGTCCTGAGCAGTTCTTC. It translates to CASSSYHRLAGGPEQFF.

This clonotype has only a few counts. CDR3 coding DNA: TGCGCCAGCAGTGAAAACGGGCACGCCTACAATGAGCAGTTCTTC. Translation: CASSENGHAYNEQFF. The V gene is TRBV4-3, the J gene TRBJ2-1; no clear D. This CDR3 comprises 15 residues. V was clipped by 6 bases and J by 2 bases, with 14 bases between them. Germline V gives CDR1 LGHNA, CDR2 YSLEER.

This chain links TRBV2 with TRBJ1-4, with D unresolved. Germline CDR1 is SNHLY and CDR2 is FYNNEI. The CDR3 loop spans 15 amino acids. V was shortened by 6 bases and J by 4 bases, with 15 bases between the two germline ends. CDR3 loop: CASRWRRGSNEKLFF. For the CDR3, the DNA is TGTGCCAGCAGGTGGAGGCGTGGAAGTAATGAAAAACTGTTTTTT.

The chain couples TRBV11-3 to TRBJ2-7, with D possibly called TRBD1 or TRBD2 (5 bases each). Germline CDR1 reads SGHNT; CDR2 reads YENEEA. There are 12 residues in the CDR3. The CDR3 reads CATRLGPGEQYF. CDR3 DNA: TGTGCAACGCGACTGGGACCTGGGGAGCAGTACTTC.

The genes are TRBV20-1 and TRBJ2-1, with 9 nucleotides matching TRBD2. Per germline, CDR1 DFQATT and CDR2 SNEGSKA (reference sequence). The CDR3 sequence is 14 residues long. V lost 5 bases to trimming and J lost 6 bases; unmatched junction nucleotides: 8. The CDR3 bases are TGCAGTGCTCTAACTAGCGGGCGATCCAATGAGCAGTTCTTC. Translation: CSALTSGRSNEQFF.

This clonotype was counted a few times. This chain uses TRBV7-3 with TRBJ2-1; D tentatively fits TRBD1 or TRBD2 (5 bases each). The CDR3 consists of 13 residues. V lost 8 bases and J 3 bases, leaving 11 bases between the germline ends. Germline CDR1 and CDR2: SGHTA and FQGTGA. The CDR3 DNA is TGTGCCAGCGCCCGGGACGGCTACAATGAGCAGTTCTTC. It encodes CASARDGYNEQFF.

In its sample, this clonotype was seen a few times. The CDR3 DNA sequence: TGCGCCAGCAGCAATACCGGGACTAGCGGGATCAGGGAGCAGTTCTTC. It encodes CASSNTGTSGIREQFF. The rearrangement uses TRBV5-1 and TRBJ2-1; TRBD2 matches at 13 bases. The CDR3 is made up of 16 amino acids. In germline, CDR1 is SGHRS, CDR2 YFSETQ. The V gene end was trimmed by 4 bases and the J gene end by 10 bases; junction bases not matched to a gene: 11. Together with reference TRBV5-1 and TRBJ2-1, the CDR3 gives the full variable domain: KAGVTQTPRYLIKTRGQQVTLSCSPISGHRSVSWYQQTPGQGLQFLFEYFSETQRNKGNFPGRFSGRQFSNSRSEMNVSTLELGDSALYLCASSNTGTSGIREQFFGPGTRLTVL.

The chain employs TRBV20-1 and TRBJ2-3, with D perhaps TRBD2 (5 bases). The germline V gene has CDR1 DFQATT and CDR2 SNEGSKA (reference sequence). The CDR3 sequence is 12 residues long. The V end lost 7 bases, the J end lost 1 base, and 9 bases lay between the germline ends. CDR3 region: CSGLRGTDTQYF. Here the CDR3 DNA reads TGCAGTGGGTTGCGGGGCACAGATACGCAGTATTTT.

The rearrangement uses TRBV4-1 and TRBJ2-1; D is perhaps TRBD2 (6 bases). The CDR3 totals 16 residues. V lost 3 bases and J lost 2, with 14 bases in between. CDR1 and CDR2 from the germline V gene are MGHRA and YSYEKL. The DNA of the CDR3 is TGCGCCAGCAGCCACCAGCTTGCGGGACCCTACAATGAGCAGTTCTTC. It encodes CASSHQLAGPYNEQFF.

The genes are TRBV6-1 and TRBJ1-5; no clear D. V lost 6 bases and J lost 4, with 13 bases in between. This CDR3 has 14 residues. Germline CDR1 is MNHNS and CDR2 is SASEGT. CDR3 nucleotide sequence: TGTGCCAGCAGCGCCGACCGGAGGAATCAGCCCCAGCATTTT. It is translated as CASSADRRNQPQHF.

A few counts support this clonotype. V and J are TRBV20-1 and TRBJ2-7; D is perhaps TRBD1 or TRBD2 (5 bases each). The CDR3 has 14 residues. Per germline, CDR1 DFQATT and CDR2 SNEGSKA (reference sequence). The germline V and J ends were trimmed by 3 bases and 0 bases, with 12 bases remaining between them. The CDR3 reads CSARAGTPSYEQYF. The CDR3 DNA follows: TGCAGTGCTAGGGCCGGGACCCCCTCCTACGAGCAGTACTTC.

V is TRBV6-2 or TRBV6-3 and J is TRBJ2-1; 11 nucleotides agree with TRBD2. V was clipped by 5 bases and J by 5 bases; unmatched bases: 8. This CDR3 comprises 16 residues. Germline CDR1 and CDR2: MNHEY and SVGEGT. CDR3 protein: CASSIPGLAVHNEQFF. For the CDR3, the DNA is TGTGCCAGCAGTATTCCGGGACTAGCGGTCCACAATGAGCAGTTCTTC.

This chain connects TRBV3-1 to TRBJ2-1; 11 nucleotides match TRBD2. Per germline, CDR1 LGHDT and CDR2 YNNKEL (reference sequence). J was trimmed by 4 bases and V by 2 bases; bases with no gene match: 4. The CDR3 is 16 amino acids. CDR3 protein: CASSQISGGVYNEQFF. The CDR3, as DNA: TGTGCCAGCAGCCAAATTAGCGGGGGGGTGTACAATGAGCAGTTCTTC.

This chain uses TRBV20-1 with TRBJ2-1; D might be TRBD2 (6 bases). Germline V gene lookup returns CDR1 DFQATT and CDR2 SNEGSKA (reference sequence). The V end was cut by 3 bases, the J end by 7 bases, with 13 bases between. The CDR3 extends over 13 amino acids. The CDR3 here is CSASIGSGNEQFF. The CDR3 DNA is TGCAGTGCTAGTATTGGAAGCGGGAATGAGCAGTTCTTC.